This TCR beta chain stems from a study of Ad26.COV2.S vaccination and SARS-CoV-2 variants. For the study at large: The trial was COV1001 and the donor's arm was Ad26.COV2.S. The authors gave Ad26.COV2.S intramuscularly, either once or twice 56 days apart.

Profiled with immunoSEQ multiplex PCR; TCRdb holds only in-frame clones, not every one. The sample lists around 450,000 clones, approximately 89% seen once, with 2% to 3% in the top ten. Germline V gene data show CDR1 as SGDLS and CDR2 as YYNGEE. The CDR3 has 12 amino acids. V gave up 3 bases and J gave up 8 bases; unmatched junction bases: 3. Treatment meaning: roughly 18 received Ad26.COV2.S at low or high dose, single or two shots; roughly five received placebo; per-sample allocation not given. The samples were gathered on day 63 after the first injection of vaccine or placebo. Specimen: peripheral blood, collected in a trial of Ad26.COV2.S vaccine versus placebo. This rearrangement joins TRBV9 to TRBJ1-2; TRBD1 aligns across 8 bases. The TCR was taken from a person between 18 and 65 years old who received the Ad26.COV2.S COVID-19 vaccine or a placebo. Written as DNA, the CDR3 is TGTGCCAGCAGCGCAGGGGGCAGGGGCTACACCTTC. Encoded protein: CASSAGGRGYTF.